This is a list of T cell receptor beta chains from one sample in a study of blood T cell repertoires in COVID-19. Using immunoSEQ multiplex PCR, the repertoire was profiled, and TCRdb retains in-frame clones only, with some absent. The table includes some 320,000 clones, 85% detected once. Specimen: PBMCs or T cells enriched from blood (not recorded which). Source of these receptors: a woman in her twenties or thirties who had been exposed to COVID-19. Each CDR3 is given with its conserved first and last residue. The D gene is left open where the match is weak. Where a row states a size, it is once, few, many or the class of an expanded clone; other rows omit it.

clone size	V gene	J gene	D gene	CDR3 protein	CDR3 DNA
-	TRBV29-1	TRBJ1-5	-	CSIAQGQGNQPQHF	TGCAGCATAGCGCAGGGGCAGGGCAATCAGCCCCAGCATTTT
-	TRBV28	TRBJ2-1	-	CASREPGFSEQFF	TGTGCCAGCAGAGAACCGGGGTTTTCTGAGCAGTTCTTC
-	TRBV25-1	TRBJ1-2	TRBD1	CASSDPGGYGYTF	TGTGCCAGCAGTGACCCAGGGGGCTATGGCTACACCTTC
-	TRBV7-6	TRBJ1-6	-	CASSLDRTEINSPLHF	TGTGCCAGCAGCTTAGACAGGACAGAAATTAATTCACCCCTCCACTTT
-	TRBV11-2	TRBJ1-1	TRBD1	CASSIQTGQGAKDTEAFF	TGTGCCAGCAGCATCCAAACTGGACAGGGGGCTAAGGACACTGAAGCTTTCTTT
once	TRBV14	TRBJ2-1	TRBD1	CASSQGQGPYNEQFF	TGTGCCAGCAGCCAAGGACAGGGTCCCTACAATGAGCAGTTCTTC
once	TRBV5-5	TRBJ2-1	TRBD1	CASSFSGGFNEQFF	TGTGCCAGCAGCTTTTCAGGGGGCTTCAATGAGCAGTTCTTC
-	TRBV19	TRBJ2-5	TRBD2	CASQRRAGGETQYF	TGTGCCAGTCAACGGAGGGCGGGAGGAGAGACCCAGTACTTC
once	TRBV7-8	TRBJ2-2	TRBD1	CASSLSGQGTGELFF	TGTGCCAGCAGCTTAAGCGGACAGGGCACCGGGGAGCTGTTTTTT
once	TRBV5-1	TRBJ1-4	TRBD1	CASSGTGGGHEKLFF	TGCGCCAGCAGCGGGACAGGGGGCGGTCATGAAAAACTGTTTTTT
-	TRBV5-1	TRBJ1-1	TRBD1	CASSLAGGATEAFF	TGCGCCAGCAGCTTGGCAGGGGGCGCGACTGAAGCTTTCTTT
-	TRBV15	TRBJ1-1	-	CATSRDWPTVNTEAFF	TGTGCCACCAGCAGAGATTGGCCGACAGTGAACACTGAAGCTTTCTTT
once	TRBV3-1/TRBV3-2	TRBJ2-1	-	CASSRENEQFF	TGTGCCAGCAGCCGGGAGAATGAGCAGTTCTTC
-	TRBV10-3	TRBJ2-5	-	CAISESTTTLGETQYF	TGTGCCATCAGTGAGTCGACTACTACCCTGGGCGAGACCCAGTACTTC
-	TRBV30	TRBJ1-1	TRBD1	CAWSGEQGQGRTEAFF	TGTGCCTGGAGTGGCGAACAGGGGCAGGGTAGGACTGAAGCTTTCTTT